This TCR beta chain is drawn from a study of blood T cell repertoires in COVID-19. Clones were read by immunoSEQ multiplex PCR, and TCRdb kept only the in-frame ones, dropping some. In the table there are 61,000 or so clones, about 83% of which are singletons. V was cut by 4 bases and J by 11 bases, with 17 bases left in between. CDR3 size: 13 residues. The germline CDR1 and CDR2 sequences are LGHDT and YNNKEL (reference sequence). The sample consisted of peripheral blood. The chain is built from TRBV3-1 (or the pseudogene TRBV3-2) and TRBJ1-1; D may be TRBD1 (5 bases). The receptor comes from a woman older than 75 with acute or convalescent COVID-19. CDR3 residues: CASSRGEEGLAFF. Written as DNA, the CDR3 is TGTGCCAGCAGCCGGGGGGAAGAGGGTCTGGCTTTCTTT.